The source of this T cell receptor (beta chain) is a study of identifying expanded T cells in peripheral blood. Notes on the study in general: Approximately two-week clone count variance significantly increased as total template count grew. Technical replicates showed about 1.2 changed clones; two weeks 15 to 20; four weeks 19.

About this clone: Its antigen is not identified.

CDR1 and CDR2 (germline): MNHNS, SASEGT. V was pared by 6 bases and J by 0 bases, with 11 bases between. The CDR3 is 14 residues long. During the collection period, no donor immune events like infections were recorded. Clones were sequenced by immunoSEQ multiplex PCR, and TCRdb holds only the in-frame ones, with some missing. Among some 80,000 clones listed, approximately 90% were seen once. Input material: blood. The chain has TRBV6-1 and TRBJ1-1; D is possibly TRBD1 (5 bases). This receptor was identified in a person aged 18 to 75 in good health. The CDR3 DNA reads TGTGCCAGCAGGCAGGGAACCTTGAACACTGAAGCTTTCTTT. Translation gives CASRQGTLNTEAFF.